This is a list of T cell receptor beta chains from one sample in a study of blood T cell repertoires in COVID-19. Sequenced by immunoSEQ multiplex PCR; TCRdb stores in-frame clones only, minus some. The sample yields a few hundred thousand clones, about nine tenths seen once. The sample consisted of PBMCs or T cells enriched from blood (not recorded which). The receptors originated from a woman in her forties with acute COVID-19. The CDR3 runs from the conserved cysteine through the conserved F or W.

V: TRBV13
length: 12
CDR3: CASSPGTGEAFF

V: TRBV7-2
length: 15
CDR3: CASSLDRANNQPQHF

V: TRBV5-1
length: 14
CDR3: CASSLGGGYYGYTF

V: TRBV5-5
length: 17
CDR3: CASSSIRAGSGTGELFF

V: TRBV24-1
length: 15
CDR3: CATSTGTVGFTEAFF

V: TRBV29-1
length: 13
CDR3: CSAPAGEGNEQFF

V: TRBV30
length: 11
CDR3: CAWSVRNGYTF

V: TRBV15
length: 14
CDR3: CATGTVKGGGELFF

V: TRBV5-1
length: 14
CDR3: CASSLGRVTDTQYF

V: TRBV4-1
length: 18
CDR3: CASSPPLGTSRNTDTQYF

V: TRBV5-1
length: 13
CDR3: CASSRTRVETQYF

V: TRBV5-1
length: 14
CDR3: CASSLGGTEYGYTF

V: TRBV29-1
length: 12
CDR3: CSGDRGNTEAFF

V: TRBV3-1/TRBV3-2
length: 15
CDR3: CASSQAAGLSYEQYF

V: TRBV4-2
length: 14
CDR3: CASSQSGEGTEAFF

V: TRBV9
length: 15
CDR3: CASSERTGGFSPLHF

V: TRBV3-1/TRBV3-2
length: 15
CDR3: CASSQEKREREKLFF

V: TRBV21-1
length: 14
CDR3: CASTRDREAYEQYF

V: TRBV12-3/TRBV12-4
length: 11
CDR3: CASRSQGSQHF

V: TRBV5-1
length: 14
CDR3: CASSFPINTGELFF

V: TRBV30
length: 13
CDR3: CAWSGDRGTEAFF

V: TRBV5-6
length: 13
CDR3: CASSSLALRDQFF

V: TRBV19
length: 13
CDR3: CASSIREAGELFF

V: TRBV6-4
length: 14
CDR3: CANPSGRTDNEQFF

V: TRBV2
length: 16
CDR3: CASSPIVAGGHETQYF

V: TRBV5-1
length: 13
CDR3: CASSPVGGNTIYF

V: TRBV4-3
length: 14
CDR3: CASSLTLGPDAQHF

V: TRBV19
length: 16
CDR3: CASSIRSGRRYNEQFF

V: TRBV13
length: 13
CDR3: CASSWTMNTEAFF

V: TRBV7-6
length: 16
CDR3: CASSSGTWTGGNTIYF

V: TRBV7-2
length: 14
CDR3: CASSIRGPGQPQHF

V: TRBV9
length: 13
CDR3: CASSVKPTDTQYF

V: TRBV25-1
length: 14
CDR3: CASSDEELRSPLHF

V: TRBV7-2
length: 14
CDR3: CASRMGRNTGELFF

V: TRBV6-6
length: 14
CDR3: CASRRQGVGYGYTF

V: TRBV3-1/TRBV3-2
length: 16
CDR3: CASSQDRGGVRYGYTF

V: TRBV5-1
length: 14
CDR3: CATTLAGGNNEQFF

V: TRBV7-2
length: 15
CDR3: CASSLVGQGFYEQYF

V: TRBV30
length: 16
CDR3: CAWSVQRGQNTGELFF

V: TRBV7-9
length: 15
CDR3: CASSLASGGPNEQFF

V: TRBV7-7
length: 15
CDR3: CASSPRQGSNEKLFF

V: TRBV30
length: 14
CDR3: CAWTRDRGGQPQHF

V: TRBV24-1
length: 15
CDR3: CATSDLGQSTDTQYF